The T cell receptor beta chain described here comes from a study of CD8+ T cells in alopecia areata. Sequencing used cDNA as its template, made by extracting RNA and reverse transcribing it. TCRdb keeps only in-frame clones here, not all; method: immunoSEQ multiplex PCR. The table has 210,000 or so clones, approximately 70% seen once. This sample's treatment: oral pan-JAK inhibitor, 5-10 mg twice daily. This TCR derives from a human donor with alopecia areata. The sample here was CD4+ T cells sorted from blood, taken at approximately week 42, from a patient treated with tofacitinib.

CDR3 residues: CASSLTGLAGDNEQFF. CDR3 nucleotides: TGTGCCAGCAGCTTAACAGGACTAGCGGGGGACAATGAGCAGTTCTTC. V gene TRBV7-2 combines with J gene TRBJ2-1; the match to TRBD2 covers 13 bases. J lost 5 bases, V lost 2 bases, and 3 bases had no gene match. This CDR3 contains 16 residues. CDR1 SGHTA and CDR2 FQGNSA come from the germline V gene.